One sample yielded the 9 T cell receptor beta chains listed below, sequenced in a study of T-cell reconstitution after alpha-beta-depleted transplantation in children. Molecular barcoding with unique molecular identifiers was used for the TCRbeta library. One entry per CDR3 protein results from TCRdb running MiXCR on the PCR reads. The sample has around 240,000 distinct CDR3 sequences, more than 7.5% seen once. Material: PBMCs from the stem cell graft donor, obtained from the stem cell graft. Source of these receptors: a human donor who donated a stem cell graft to a child with SCID.

In its sample, this clonotype was seen many times. The chain employs TRBV2 and TRBJ2-1, with a tentative D call TRBD1 (5 bases). The CDR3 consists of 16 residues. The V end lost 2 bases, the J end lost 5 bases, and 16 bases lay between the germline ends. The germline CDR1 and CDR2 sequences are SNHLY and FYNNEI. The CDR3 protein is CASSEIGETEHNEQFF. DNA for the CDR3: TGTGCCAGCAGTGAAATTGGCGAGACAGAGCACAATGAGCAGTTCTTC.

The V call is TRBV7-8, the J call TRBJ1-1; no clear D. Trimming took off 5 bases at V and 4 bases at J, with 8 bases between the two ends. The CDR3 has 12 amino acids. The germline V gene has CDR1 SGHVS and CDR2 FQNEAQ. CDR3 residues: CASSHRRTEAFF. The CDR3 DNA reads TGTGCCAGCAGCCATCGTCGCACTGAAGCTTTCTTT.

This clonotype was seen at least ten times. The chain has TRBV27 and TRBJ2-2; 10 nucleotides agree with TRBD1. The germline V gene has CDR1 MNHEY and CDR2 SMNVEV (reference sequence). With 1 base clipped from V and 5 bases from J, the junction kept 7 bases outside the gene matches. The CDR3 has 17 residues. CDR3 coding DNA: TGTGCCAGCAGTTTATTAGGGACAGGGGCAGGGACCGGGGAGCTGTTTTTT. Its protein product is CASSLLGTGAGTGELFF.

Many counts were recorded for this clonotype. V gene TRBV20-1 combines with J gene TRBJ1-2; D is uncertain. CDR1 is DFQATT and CDR2 is SNEGSKA in the germline V gene (reference sequence). Trimming took 4 bases from V and 2 from J, leaving 5 bases between them. The CDR3 spans 11 residues. CDR3 sequence: CSAKRNYGYTF. In DNA form, the CDR3 reads TGCAGTGCTAAGAGGAACTATGGCTACACCTTC.

This clonotype was observed many times. V usage is TRBV12-3 or TRBV12-4 and J usage is TRBJ1-2, with 8 bases fitting TRBD1. The trim removed 5 bases at V and 6 bases at J, leaving 14 bases unmatched. This CDR3 contains 16 residues. In nucleotides, the CDR3 is TGTGCCAGCAGTATGTATGTGAGGACAGGGTCCCATGGCTACACCTTC. This gives the protein CASSMYVRTGSHGYTF.

This clonotype was detected many times. The rearrangement uses TRBV27 and TRBJ2-7; TRBD2 agrees at 7 bases. There are 16 residues in the CDR3. CDR1 is MNHEY, CDR2 SMNVEV, per germline (reference sequence). Trimming at V came to 5 bases and at J to 4 bases, leaving 14 bases not matched to a gene. As DNA, the CDR3 is TGTGCCAGCAGTCCTCGGGTGGGCCTAGCGGTTTACGAGCAGTACTTC. Amino acids: CASSPRVGLAVYEQYF.

This clonotype was counted many times. This chain uses TRBV7-2 with TRBJ2-1; D is unclear. The germline V and J ends were trimmed by 0 bases and 4 bases, with 4 bases remaining between them. This CDR3 contains 13 residues. The germline gives CDR1 SGHTA, CDR2 FQGNSA. DNA of the CDR3: TGTGCCAGCAGCTTAGCCTATTACAATGAGCAGTTCTTC. Its protein product is CASSLAYYNEQFF.

This clonotype has ten or more counts. The J gene is TRBJ1-4, the V gene TRBV5-6; TRBD1 matches at 8 bases. V shed 0 bases, J shed 12 bases, and the junction held 4 bases outside the gene matches. Looked up from germline, CDR1 is SGHDT and CDR2 is YYEEEE. The CDR3 is 13 amino acids. CDR3 DNA: TGTGCCAGCAGCTTGGGGACAGGGTTGGAACTGTTTTTT. This sequence encodes CASSLGTGLELFF.

This clonotype was seen repeatedly, ten times or more. The chain carries TRBV20-1 and TRBJ2-3; D perhaps matches TRBD2 (7 bases). The V gene lost 3 bases and the J gene lost 7 bases, with 17 bases spanning the gap. This CDR3 contains 14 residues. Per germline, CDR1 DFQATT and CDR2 SNEGSKA (reference sequence). CDR3 residues: CSARNSGGRYTQYF. In DNA, the CDR3 is TGCAGTGCTAGGAATTCCGGGGGGCGTTATACGCAGTATTTT.